The clone carrying this T cell receptor beta chain appeared a few times. Its specificity is unknown. A multiplex PCR was run with 60 Vbeta primers and 13 Jbeta primers. The assay was immunoSEQ multiplex PCR, and TCRdb's table has in-frame clones only and misses some. This sample has 85,000 to 100,000 clones, with about 79% found just once. These data are taken from a study of cytomegalovirus exposure and HLA in healthy donors. Study overall: Counted in an early data release were tens of millions of unique TCRs from HLA-typed donors.

Study findings and constraints: It is likely that the observed cluster of highly shared sequence variants was a sequencing artifact.

V was clipped by 6 bases and J by 2 bases, with 10 bases between them. Germline V gene data show CDR1 as GTSNPN and CDR2 as SVGIG (reference sequence). This CDR3 comprises 13 residues. This sequence joins TRBV30 and TRBJ2-2, with a possible D match to TRBD1 (5 bases). The receptor comes from a male donor in good health and CMV-seropositive. Sequenced sample: PBMCs. The CDR3: CACRRTNTGELFF. For the CDR3, the DNA is TGTGCCTGTCGCAGGACAAACACCGGGGAGCTGTTTTTT.